The rows below give T cell receptor beta chains drawn from one sample of a study of brain T cells in children with intractable seizures. Assay used: immunoSEQ multiplex PCR; TCRdb lists only in-frame clones, some missing. The sample holds tens of thousands of clones, approximately 94% seen once. The material was peripheral blood, obtained at surgery. These receptor sequences come from a boy aged 10-17 years with focal cortical dysplasia and intractable seizures. CDR3s include the opening cysteine and the closing phenylalanine or tryptophan. Fields, in order: CDR3 DNA, CDR3 protein, clone size, CDR3 length, J gene, D gene, V gene. D genes are given only for firm matches. Size is omitted from some rows. Given values are once, few, many or a class for expanded clones.

TGTGCCAGCAGCAAAGGGCGGGGAAACACCGGGGAGCTGTTTTTT | CASSKGRGNTGELFF | NA | 15 | TRBJ2-2 | NA | TRBV21-1
TGTGCCAGCAGCTTAGGTGGCACAGATACGCAGTATTTT | CASSLGGTDTQYF | NA | 13 | TRBJ2-3 | NA | TRBV7-9
TGCAGCGCCACCTCGACAGGGAACACCGGGGAGCTGTTTTTT | CSATSTGNTGELFF | NA | 14 | TRBJ2-2 | NA | TRBV29-1
TGTGCCAGCAGCTTGGCCGGGGGACTAGCGTTCAATGAGCAGTTCTTC | CASSLAGGLAFNEQFF | NA | 16 | TRBJ2-1 | TRBD2 | TRBV5-6
TGTGCCAGCAGCCCTACAGGGGGGAGTGGCTACACCTTC | CASSPTGGSGYTF | NA | 13 | TRBJ1-2 | TRBD1 | TRBV11-2
TGTGCCAGCAGCTTAAGTGGCGGGAGCCTGTACTACAATGAGCAGTTCTTC | CASSLSGGSLYYNEQFF | large | 17 | TRBJ2-1 | TRBD2 | TRBV7-3
TGTGCCAGCAGTCCAGGGGGGGGCGGAGGCTACACCTTC | CASSPGGGGGYTF | NA | 13 | TRBJ1-2 | TRBD1 | TRBV6-5
TGTGCCAGCAGTTCCGGGACAGAGTACGAGCAGTACTTC | CASSSGTEYEQYF | NA | 13 | TRBJ2-7 | TRBD1 | TRBV28
TGTGCCAGCAGTGACTCAGGGGGCGCTGGGGCCAACGTCCTGACTTTC | CASSDSGGAGANVLTF | few | 16 | TRBJ2-6 | TRBD1 | TRBV6-4
TGCGCCAGCAGCCCGAGGACGGGGACAGGGCTTAGCACAGATACGCAGTATTTT | CASSPRTGTGLSTDTQYF | NA | 18 | TRBJ2-3 | TRBD1 | TRBV4-1
TGTGCCAGCAGCATCAGGCTGGACTCCTACAATGAGCAGTTCTTC | CASSIRLDSYNEQFF | NA | 15 | TRBJ2-1 | NA | TRBV6-5
TGTGCCAGCAGTTCCAAGGGGACAGGGGGCACTGAAGCTTTCTTT | CASSSKGTGGTEAFF | once | 15 | TRBJ1-1 | TRBD1 | TRBV6-5
TGTGCCAGCAGTTTATCGTTCGGGGGAGGGACTGAAGCTTTCTTT | CASSLSFGGGTEAFF | NA | 15 | TRBJ1-1 | NA | TRBV27
TGCAGCGTTGACGGTGGTGGGGTCGGATTCTATGGCTACACCTTC | CSVDGGGVGFYGYTF | NA | 15 | TRBJ1-2 | NA | TRBV29-1
TGTGCCAGCAGCCAAGATGCCAGCGGGGGGCGGGAGCAGTTCTTC | CASSQDASGGREQFF | once | 15 | TRBJ2-1 | TRBD2 | TRBV3-1/TRBV3-2
TGTGCCAGCAGTTTACGCGGGGCCTACGAGCAGTACTTC | CASSLRGAYEQYF | NA | 13 | TRBJ2-7 | NA | TRBV27
TGCGCCAGCAGCTTCCGGGACAGGCGCACAGATACGCAGTATTTT | CASSFRDRRTDTQYF | few | 15 | TRBJ2-3 | TRBD1 | TRBV5-1
TGTGCCAGTAGTCTCCGGGACAGAACGAGCAATCAGCCCCAGCATTTT | CASSLRDRTSNQPQHF | NA | 16 | TRBJ1-5 | TRBD1 | TRBV19
TGTGCCAGCAGCCAAGATTCGGGACAGAATAATTCACCCCTCCACTTT | CASSQDSGQNNSPLHF | NA | 16 | TRBJ1-6 | TRBD1 | TRBV4-2
TGCGCCAGCAGCTTCCGACTAGCGGGGAATACAGATACGCAGTATTTT | CASSFRLAGNTDTQYF | NA | 16 | TRBJ2-3 | TRBD2 | TRBV4-1
TGTGCCAGCAGTTACTCGAGGGATATCTACGAGCAGTACTTC | CASSYSRDIYEQYF | NA | 14 | TRBJ2-7 | NA | TRBV6-5
TGTGCCAGCAGCGTAGAGGCCTATGGCTACACCTTC | CASSVEAYGYTF | few | 12 | TRBJ1-2 | NA | TRBV9
TGTGCCAGCGAAACGGGGACCGGGGAGCTGTTTTTT | CASETGTGELFF | NA | 12 | TRBJ2-2 | NA | TRBV27
TGCGCCAGCAGCTTGGGACTAGCGGGGGGAAACCAAGAGACCCAGTACTTC | CASSLGLAGGNQETQYF | NA | 17 | TRBJ2-5 | TRBD2 | TRBV5-1
TGTGCAAGTCGCTTAGCCCGGGGGGGCGGGAGGGGGATCGGGGAGCTGTTTTTT | CASRLARGGGRGIGELFF | NA | 18 | TRBJ2-2 | NA | TRBV12-2
TGTGCCAGCAGCTTGGGGCCGTCGGGGTCCTACGAGCAGTACTTC | CASSLGPSGSYEQYF | NA | 15 | TRBJ2-7 | NA | TRBV7-9
TGTGCCAGCAGCCCACAAGGGGGCTACGAGCAGTACTTC | CASSPQGGYEQYF | once | 13 | TRBJ2-7 | NA | TRBV3-1/TRBV3-2
TGTGCCACCTGGACAGGGGGCAATGAGCAGTTCTTC | CATWTGGNEQFF | NA | 12 | TRBJ2-1 | TRBD1 | TRBV10-3
TGTGCCAGCAGTCCCCCCCGGGCTAAGCAGTACTTC | CASSPPRAKQYF | NA | 12 | TRBJ2-7 | NA | TRBV28
TGTGCCAGCAATAAAAGGTGGGACTACAATGAGCAGTTCTTC | CASNKRWDYNEQFF | once | 14 | TRBJ2-1 | NA | TRBV19
TGTGCCAGCAAGGCCCAGGGGGCATCAGAGCAGTACTTC | CASKAQGASEQYF | NA | 13 | TRBJ2-7 | TRBD1 | TRBV27
TGTGCCAGCAGCTTGGGGACAGGGGGGACCTACGAGCAGTACTTC | CASSLGTGGTYEQYF | NA | 15 | TRBJ2-7 | TRBD1 | TRBV7-6
TGTGCCAGCAGCGTAGAGGCGGGGGGGCCATCCTCCGGGGAGCTGTTTTTT | CASSVEAGGPSSGELFF | NA | 17 | TRBJ2-2 | TRBD2 | TRBV9
TGTGCCAGCAGCTTAGAAGTATGGGGTCTTCCCTACGAGCAGTACTTC | CASSLEVWGLPYEQYF | NA | 16 | TRBJ2-7 | NA | TRBV7-9
TGTGCCAGTAGTATACTGGGGTTCACCGGGGAGCTGTTTTTT | CASSILGFTGELFF | NA | 14 | TRBJ2-2 | NA | TRBV19
TGTGCCAGCAGCAGACAGGGGGACGAGCTGTTTTTT | CASSRQGDELFF | once | 12 | TRBJ2-2 | TRBD1 | TRBV6-6
TGTGCCAGCAGTCGTAGGTTAGCGGGAGGGGGCCACAATGAGCAGTTCTTC | CASSRRLAGGGHNEQFF | NA | 17 | TRBJ2-1 | TRBD2 | TRBV2
TGTGCCAGCAGCTTGGATGGTTGGGGGTACAATGAGCAGTTCTTC | CASSLDGWGYNEQFF | NA | 15 | TRBJ2-1 | NA | TRBV5-4
TGTGCCAGCAGTGATCCGGGTGAAATCACAGATACGCAGTATTTT | CASSDPGEITDTQYF | once | 15 | TRBJ2-3 | NA | TRBV25-1
TGTGCCAGCAGCTTAGGTGAGGCGGTAAGCCTCTATGGCTACACCTTC | CASSLGEAVSLYGYTF | NA | 16 | TRBJ1-2 | NA | TRBV11-2